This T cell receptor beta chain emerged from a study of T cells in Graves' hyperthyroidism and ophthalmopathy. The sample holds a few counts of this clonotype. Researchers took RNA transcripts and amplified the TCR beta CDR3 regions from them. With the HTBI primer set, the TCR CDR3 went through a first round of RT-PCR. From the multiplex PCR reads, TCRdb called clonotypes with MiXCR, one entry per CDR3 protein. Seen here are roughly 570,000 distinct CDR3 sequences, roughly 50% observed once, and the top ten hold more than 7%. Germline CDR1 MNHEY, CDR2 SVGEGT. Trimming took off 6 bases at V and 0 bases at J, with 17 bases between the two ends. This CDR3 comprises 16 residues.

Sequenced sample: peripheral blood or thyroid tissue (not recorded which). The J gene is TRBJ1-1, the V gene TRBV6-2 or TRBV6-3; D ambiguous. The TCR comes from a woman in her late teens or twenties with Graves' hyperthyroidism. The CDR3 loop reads CASSPQLKTLNTEAFF. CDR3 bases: TGTGCCAGCAGCCCACAACTAAAGACCCTGAACACTGAAGCTTTCTTT.